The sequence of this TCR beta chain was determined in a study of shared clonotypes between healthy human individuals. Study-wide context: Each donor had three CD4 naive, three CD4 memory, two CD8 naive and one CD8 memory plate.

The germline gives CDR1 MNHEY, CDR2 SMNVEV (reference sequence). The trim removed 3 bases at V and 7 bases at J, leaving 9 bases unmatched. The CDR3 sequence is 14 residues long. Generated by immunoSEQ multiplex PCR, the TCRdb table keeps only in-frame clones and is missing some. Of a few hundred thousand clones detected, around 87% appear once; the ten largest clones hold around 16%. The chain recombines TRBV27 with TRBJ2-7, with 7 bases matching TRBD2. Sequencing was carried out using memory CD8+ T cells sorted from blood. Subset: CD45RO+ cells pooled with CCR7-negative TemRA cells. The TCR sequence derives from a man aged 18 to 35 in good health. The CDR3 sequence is CASSLSGDYWEQYF. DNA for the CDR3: TGTGCCAGCAGTTTGAGCGGGGACTACTGGGAGCAGTACTTC.